This TCR beta chain was observed in a study of cytomegalovirus exposure and HLA in healthy donors. Broader study findings: Most TCR beta V segments were productive about 90% or about 30% of the time in an earlier analysis. Presence/absence comparisons presumed near-even sequencing depth among donors. The sole available immune exposure information was CMV serostatus.

About this clone: No antigen is known for it.

The CDR3 is 14 residues long. Trimming took 5 bases from V and 1 from J, leaving 11 bases between them. Per germline, CDR1 MDHEN and CDR2 SYDVKM. Researchers ran the PCR with 60 Vbeta and 13 Jbeta primers. Sequenced by immunoSEQ multiplex PCR; TCRdb stores in-frame clones only, minus some. The profile shows 120,000 to 150,000 clones, roughly 82% of them singletons. The sequenced sample consisted of PBMCs. The chain combines TRBV28 with TRBJ1-2; D is unresolved. The clonotype comes from a man aged 25 to 45 in good health and CMV-seropositive. CDR3 region: CASSRTGVNYGYTF. CDR3 sequence (DNA): TGTGCCAGCAGTAGGACCGGGGTTAACTATGGCTACACCTTC.